Listed below are T cell receptor beta chains from one sample, sequenced in a study of cytomegalovirus exposure and HLA in healthy donors. Here immunoSEQ multiplex PCR was the method, and the copy in TCRdb shows in-frame clones only, minus some. This sample yields some 150,000 clones, of which roughly 80% are seen a single time; less than 15% belongs to the top ten. The specimen sequenced was PBMCs. The receptors originated from a woman between 45 and 60 years old in good health and CMV-seronegative. Both conserved end residues are part of each CDR3. The D gene is left open where the match is weak. Size tells how often a clone was seen (once, few, many) or the class of an expanded clone, and some rows leave it out.

V,size,length,J,D,DNA,CDR3
TRBV7-9,-,18,TRBJ2-3,TRBD2,TGTGCCAGCAGCGTCAAGGCCGCGGGGGGGCCATCTTCAGATACGCAGTATTTT,CASSVKAAGGPSSDTQYF
TRBV5-6,-,15,TRBJ2-7,TRBD1,TGTGCCAGCAGCAACGAGGGGGCTTTCTCCTACGAGCAGTACTTC,CASSNEGAFSYEQYF
TRBV28,-,14,TRBJ1-2,-,TGTGCCAGCAGTCTAGAACAGGGAGGGAGAGGCTACACCTTC,CASSLEQGGRGYTF
TRBV7-9,-,14,TRBJ2-3,-,TGTGCCAGCAGCCAGGACAGTATAGCAGATACGCAGTATTTT,CASSQDSIADTQYF
TRBV6-1,-,15,TRBJ1-5,-,TGTGCCAGCAGTGAGAGGCGGGCAGGAGGGCAGCCCCAGCATTTT,CASSERRAGGQPQHF
TRBV27,-,11,TRBJ2-7,TRBD1,TGTGCCAGCAGCAACAGGGGGGAGCAGTACTTC,CASSNRGEQYF
TRBV7-2,-,19,TRBJ2-7,TRBD2,TGTGCCAGCAGCTCCTTATACGGGGGACTAGCGGGAGGATCCTCCGAGCAGTACTTC,CASSSLYGGLAGGSSEQYF
TRBV19,-,15,TRBJ2-1,TRBD2,TGTGCCAGTAGTCCCCGCGGGGGAGGCTACAATGAGCAGTTCTTC,CASSPRGGGYNEQFF
TRBV9,-,13,TRBJ2-5,-,TGTGCCAGCAGCGTATCCGGGGGAGAGACCCAGTACTTC,CASSVSGGETQYF
TRBV7-2,-,14,TRBJ2-3,-,TGTGCCAGCAGCACCGGGACTGGGGCAGATACGCAGTATTTT,CASSTGTGADTQYF
TRBV7-9,-,15,TRBJ1-2,-,TGTGCCAGCAGACCCTCGGGGGACCCTAACTATGGCTACACCTTC,CASRPSGDPNYGYTF
TRBV9,few,18,TRBJ2-1,TRBD2,TGTGCCAGCAGCGTCACTCCAAATGGCGGGGGGGCTGAGAATGAGCAGTTCTTC,CASSVTPNGGGAENEQFF
TRBV30,few,12,TRBJ1-1,TRBD1,TGTGCCTGGGGACAGGGGTACACTGAAGCTTTCTTT,CAWGQGYTEAFF
TRBV10-3,-,19,TRBJ1-3,-,TGTGCCATCAGTGAGCTCGGGGAGCAAGGCCTCCCCTCTGGAAACACCATATATTTT,CAISELGEQGLPSGNTIYF
TRBV5-4,-,15,TRBJ2-1,TRBD2,TGTGCCAGCAGCCCTAGCGGGGGGGCCATCAATGAGCAGTTCTTC,CASSPSGGAINEQFF
TRBV9,-,13,TRBJ1-3,-,TGTGCCAGCACCCAGGGGTCTGGAAACACCATATATTTT,CASTQGSGNTIYF
TRBV7-2,few,16,TRBJ2-5,TRBD2,TGTGCCAGCAGCTCCTCGGGGCGGGGGGGCGGAGAGACCCAGTACTTC,CASSSSGRGGGETQYF
TRBV6-5,-,16,TRBJ2-6,-,TGTGCCAGCAGTTATAGAAAGAGCTCTGGGGCCAACGTCCTGACTTTC,CASSYRKSSGANVLTF
TRBV11-2,-,15,TRBJ1-1,TRBD1,TGTGCCAGCAGCTCGATCCGGGACAGAAAAACTGAAGCTTTCTTT,CASSSIRDRKTEAFF
TRBV7-9,once,13,TRBJ1-5,-,TGTGCCAGCAGCATCGGGGGTCCGGGCTCCCAGCATTTT,CASSIGGPGSQHF
TRBV27,-,16,TRBJ2-5,TRBD2,TGTGCCAGCAGACTGTTTGGCGGGGGGTTCCAAGAGACCCAGTACTTC,CASRLFGGGFQETQYF
TRBV29-1,once,14,TRBJ2-1,-,TGCAGCGTTGACAGGGGGGTCTCCTACAATGAGCAGTTCTTC,CSVDRGVSYNEQFF
TRBV2,-,11,TRBJ2-1,-,TGTGCCAGCAGTGGGAAGCGGGAGCAGTTCTTC,CASSGKREQFF
TRBV19,-,16,TRBJ1-5,-,TGTGCCAGTAGTATAGTACGTGGGGACATCAATCAGCCCCAGCATTTT,CASSIVRGDINQPQHF
TRBV19,-,15,TRBJ1-1,TRBD1,TGTGCCAGTAGTCTTGGACAGGGAGGTCACACTGAAGCTTTCTTT,CASSLGQGGHTEAFF
TRBV30,-,12,TRBJ1-2,-,TGTGCCTGGACTACCGGGACTACTGGCTACACCTTC,CAWTTGTTGYTF
TRBV9,-,14,TRBJ1-2,-,TGTGCCAGCAGCAAGGGCGGGGCTAACTATGGCTACACCTTC,CASSKGGANYGYTF
TRBV29-1,-,15,TRBJ2-1,-,TGCAGCGTGGGGGGGGCGGGAGCGCGGGCGTATGAGCAGTTCTTC,CSVGGAGARAYEQFF
TRBV28,-,13,TRBJ1-2,-,TGTGCCAGCAGTTTAACTAGAGGACATGGCTACACCTTC,CASSLTRGHGYTF
TRBV5-6,-,15,TRBJ2-7,TRBD1,TGTGCCAGCAGCTTGGGGACAGGGGGCTTCTACGAGCAGTACTTC,CASSLGTGGFYEQYF
TRBV7-9,once,13,TRBJ1-4,-,TGTGCCAGCAGCGCCGCAGTTAATGAAAAACTGTTTTTT,CASSAAVNEKLFF
TRBV5-4,-,16,TRBJ1-5,-,TGTGCCAGCAGCAATACGGGGGCGGGGGGCAATCAGCCCCAGCATTTT,CASSNTGAGGNQPQHF
TRBV29-1,-,12,TRBJ2-3,-,TGCAGCGCCCGGGACTCCCTCGATACGCAGTATTTT,CSARDSLDTQYF
TRBV5-1,-,16,TRBJ1-2,TRBD1,TGCGCCAGCAGCCTCCGGACAGGGGGCATTCTGGATGGCTACACCTTC,CASSLRTGGILDGYTF
TRBV4-1,-,13,TRBJ2-1,-,TGCGCCAGCAGCCTGATAGCGAACAATGAGCAGTTCTTC,CASSLIANNEQFF
TRBV2,-,12,TRBJ2-7,TRBD2,TGTGCCAGCAGGCTAGCGGGGGAGGGGCAGTACTTC,CASRLAGEGQYF
TRBV9,-,13,TRBJ2-5,-,TGTGCCAGCAGCCCTAGAACCCGAGAGACCCAGTACTTC,CASSPRTRETQYF
TRBV9,-,16,TRBJ2-2,TRBD2,TGTGCCAGTTCGACTAGCGCCAGACCGAACACCGGGGAGCTGTTTTTT,CASSTSARPNTGELFF
TRBV18,-,16,TRBJ2-3,-,TGTGCCAGCTCACAAGACCGGGACACACACACAGATACGCAGTATTTT,CASSQDRDTHTDTQYF
TRBV7-9,-,14,TRBJ2-2,-,TGTGCCAGCAGCTTAGATACAGGGACCGGGGAGCTGTTTTTT,CASSLDTGTGELFF
TRBV28,-,13,TRBJ2-7,TRBD2,TGTGCCAGCAGTTCCCGACTAGCGGGAGAGCAGTACTTC,CASSSRLAGEQYF
TRBV4-3,-,17,TRBJ2-1,TRBD2,TGCGCCAGCAGCCAAGACTTAGGAGCGGGGGCGGGCAATGAGCAGTTCTTC,CASSQDLGAGAGNEQFF
TRBV2,-,14,TRBJ1-2,TRBD1,TGTGCCAGCAGTGACAGGGGGTCTATCTATGGCTACACCTTC,CASSDRGSIYGYTF
TRBV7-4,-,16,TRBJ2-3,-,TGTGCCAGCCCCCCCGAGGCCACATATTACACAGATACGCAGTATTTT,CASPPEATYYTDTQYF
TRBV14,-,15,TRBJ1-3,TRBD1,TGTGCCAGCAGCCACACAGGGGGCTATGGAAACACCATATATTTT,CASSHTGGYGNTIYF
TRBV30,few,13,TRBJ1-1,TRBD1,TGTGCCTGGAGGGGGACAGGGGCCGAAAAGACTTTCTTT,CAWRGTGAEKTFF